These 13 T cell receptor beta chains were sequenced from one sample in a study of metastatic and nonmetastatic thyroid tumors. Every patient was untreated before thyroid surgery. TCRdb reanalyzed the PCR reads via MiXCR. The profile covers about 14,000 clones, with 23% appearing a single time and approximately 8% taken by the ten largest. The sample taken for sequencing was blood. These receptors were taken from a female donor with papillary thyroid cancer or a benign thyroid nodule (not recorded which). Some clones in this sample may be carry-over from other donors' samples.

By sample fraction, this clone is medium-sized. The chain is built from TRBV6-2 or TRBV6-3 and TRBJ1-2, with TRBD1 matching 8 bases. The CDR3 contains 17 residues. CDR1 is MNHEY and CDR2 is SVGEGT in the germline V gene. Trimming took 6 bases from V and 6 from J; bases not matched to a gene: 18. The CDR3 is CASSRALRNRGNNGYTF. CDR3 DNA sequence: TGTGCCAGCAGCAGAGCGTTGAGGAACAGGGGGAATAATGGCTACACCTTC.

This clone was counted between two and nine times. The chain couples TRBV27 to TRBJ2-7; 14 bases match TRBD2. Losses at the gene ends were 5 bases for V and 6 bases for J; bases not matched to a gene: 3. This CDR3 is built from 14 residues. CDR1 MNHEY and CDR2 SMNVEV come from the germline V gene (reference sequence). CDR3 nucleotides: TGTGCCAGCAGTGACGGGACTAGCGGGAGCGAGCAGTACTTC. Amino acids: CASSDGTSGSEQYF.

J is TRBJ1-2 and V is TRBV30; D is ambiguous. Germline-derived CDR1 and CDR2 are GTSNPN and SVGIG (reference sequence). The V end lost 1 base, the J end lost 13 bases, and 19 bases lay between the germline ends. The CDR3 loop spans 13 amino acids. CDR3 bases: TGTGCCTGGAGTGCCGAGCTGAAAAACTCCGTCACCTTC. Protein product: CAWSAELKNSVTF.

This clone was detected ten times or more. The rearrangement uses TRBV5-1 and TRBJ2-5; TRBD1 agrees at 9 bases. The ends lost 0 bases at V and 5 bases at J; junction bases unmatched: 5. From germline, CDR1 is SGHRS and CDR2 YFSETQ. CDR3 size: 15 residues. The CDR3 DNA follows: TGCGCCAGCAGCTTGGCCGGGACAGGGACCGAGACCCAGTACTTC. It yields the protein CASSLAGTGTETQYF.

The chain recombines TRBV5-1 with TRBJ1-1; possibly TRBD1 for D (6 bases). Germline V CDR1 and CDR2: SGHRS, YFSETQ. V shed 4 bases and J shed 3 bases, with 10 bases lying between them. This CDR3 has 13 amino acids. This CDR3 reads CASSLHRDTEAFF. CDR3 nucleotides: TGCGCCAGCAGCCTACACAGGGACACTGAAGCTTTCTTT.

By sample share, this clone is medium-sized. The rearrangement joins TRBV24-1 to TRBJ2-1, with D unresolved. V dropped 7 bases and J dropped 4 bases, with 7 bases sitting between them. The CDR3 is 12 residues long. Germline assignment: CDR1 KGHDR and CDR2 SFDVKD. DNA for the CDR3: TGTGCCACCAGCGACTGGTACAATGAGCAGTTCTTC. This encodes CATSDWYNEQFF.

This clone was seen a handful of times. The chain combines TRBV6-2 or TRBV6-3 with TRBJ2-7; D possibly uses TRBD1 or TRBD2 (6 bases each). Trimming pared 5 bases from V and 6 bases from J, leaving 17 bases between. Germline loops: CDR1 MNHEY, CDR2 SVGEGT. CDR3 length: 14 amino acids. CDR3 sequence (DNA): TGTGCCAGCAGTGGAGGGGGTTCTTCGCGCGAGCAGTACTTC. Translated: CASSGGGSSREQYF.

In this sample, this clone turned up a few times. The V and J genes are TRBV27 and TRBJ2-2; no reliable D call. Germline V gene data show CDR1 as MNHEY and CDR2 as SMNVEV (reference sequence). Deletions cut 2 bases from V and 7 bases from J, with 5 bases between. This CDR3 spans 12 amino acids. The CDR3 protein is CASSLRRGELFF. The DNA for the CDR3 is TGTGCCAGCAGTTTAAGACGCGGGGAGCTGTTTTTT.

The chain couples TRBV20-1 to TRBJ2-7; no clear D. This CDR3 region has 12 residues. Per the germline V gene, CDR1 is DFQATT and CDR2 is SNEGSKA (reference sequence). V dropped 6 bases and J dropped 2 bases, with 11 bases sitting between them. The CDR3 nucleotides read TGCAGTGCCCAACAGCCCCCCTACGAGCAGTACTTC. It encodes CSAQQPPYEQYF.

The chain carries TRBV3-1 and TRBJ2-3; unclear D gene. Per the germline V gene, CDR1 is LGHDT and CDR2 is YNNKEL (reference sequence). There are 14 residues in the CDR3. The V and J ends lost 0 bases and 4 bases respectively, with 8 bases between them. The CDR3 coding sequence is TGTGCCAGCAGCCAAGATGCTCCCCCAGATACGCAGTATTTT. Its protein product is CASSQDAPPDTQYF.

The chain uses TRBV2 and TRBJ2-5; 7 bases line up with TRBD1. V lost 4 bases to trimming and J lost 1 base; unmatched junction nucleotides: 6. The germline gives CDR1 SNHLY, CDR2 FYNNEI. This CDR3 has 15 residues. The CDR3 nucleotides are TGTGCCAGCAGTGCAAGCAGGGGGACCCAAGAGACCCAGTACTTC. It is translated as CASSASRGTQETQYF.

This sequence joins TRBV6-1 and TRBJ2-7; D unresolved. The CDR3 runs 14 residues. V was shortened by 6 bases and J by 4 bases, with 16 bases between the two germline ends. Germline V gene lookup returns CDR1 MNHNS and CDR2 SASEGT. The CDR3 here is CASRPTNAGYEQYF. The CDR3 DNA reads TGTGCCAGCAGGCCCACTAACGCCGGGTACGAGCAGTACTTC.

This clone is medium-sized within its sample. The genes are TRBV11-3 and TRBJ1-4; possibly TRBD1 for D (6 bases). The CDR3 loop spans 17 amino acids. The V and J ends lost 2 bases and 0 bases respectively, with 13 bases between them. Per germline, CDR1 SGHNT and CDR2 YENEEA. CDR3 DNA: TGTGCCAGCAGCTTAACAGGGTCCCATTCAACTAATGAAAAACTGTTTTTT. It specifies CASSLTGSHSTNEKLFF.